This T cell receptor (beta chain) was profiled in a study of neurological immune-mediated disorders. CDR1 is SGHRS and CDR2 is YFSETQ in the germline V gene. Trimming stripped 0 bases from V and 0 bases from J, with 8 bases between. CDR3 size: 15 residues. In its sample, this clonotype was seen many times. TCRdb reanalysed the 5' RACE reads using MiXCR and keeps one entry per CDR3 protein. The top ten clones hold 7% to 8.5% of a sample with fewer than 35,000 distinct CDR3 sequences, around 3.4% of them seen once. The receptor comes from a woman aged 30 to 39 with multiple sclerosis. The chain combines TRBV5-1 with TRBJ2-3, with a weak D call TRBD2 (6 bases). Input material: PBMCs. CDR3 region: CASSLDGTSTDTQYF. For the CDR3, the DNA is TGCGCCAGCAGCTTGGATGGGACTAGCACAGATACGCAGTATTTT.